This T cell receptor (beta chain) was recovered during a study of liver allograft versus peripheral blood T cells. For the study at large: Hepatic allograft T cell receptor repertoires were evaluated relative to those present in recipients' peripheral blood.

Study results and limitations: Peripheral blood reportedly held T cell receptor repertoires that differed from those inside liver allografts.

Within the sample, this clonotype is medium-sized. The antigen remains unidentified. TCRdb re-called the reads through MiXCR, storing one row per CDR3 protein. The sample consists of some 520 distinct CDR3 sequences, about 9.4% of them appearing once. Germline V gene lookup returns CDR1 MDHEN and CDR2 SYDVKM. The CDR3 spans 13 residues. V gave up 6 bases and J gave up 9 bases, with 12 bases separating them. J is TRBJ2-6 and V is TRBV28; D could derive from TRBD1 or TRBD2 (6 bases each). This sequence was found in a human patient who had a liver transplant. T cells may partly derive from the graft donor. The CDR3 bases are TGTGCCAGCAGGCGGGACACCTACAACGTCCTGACTTTC. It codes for CASRRDTYNVLTF.